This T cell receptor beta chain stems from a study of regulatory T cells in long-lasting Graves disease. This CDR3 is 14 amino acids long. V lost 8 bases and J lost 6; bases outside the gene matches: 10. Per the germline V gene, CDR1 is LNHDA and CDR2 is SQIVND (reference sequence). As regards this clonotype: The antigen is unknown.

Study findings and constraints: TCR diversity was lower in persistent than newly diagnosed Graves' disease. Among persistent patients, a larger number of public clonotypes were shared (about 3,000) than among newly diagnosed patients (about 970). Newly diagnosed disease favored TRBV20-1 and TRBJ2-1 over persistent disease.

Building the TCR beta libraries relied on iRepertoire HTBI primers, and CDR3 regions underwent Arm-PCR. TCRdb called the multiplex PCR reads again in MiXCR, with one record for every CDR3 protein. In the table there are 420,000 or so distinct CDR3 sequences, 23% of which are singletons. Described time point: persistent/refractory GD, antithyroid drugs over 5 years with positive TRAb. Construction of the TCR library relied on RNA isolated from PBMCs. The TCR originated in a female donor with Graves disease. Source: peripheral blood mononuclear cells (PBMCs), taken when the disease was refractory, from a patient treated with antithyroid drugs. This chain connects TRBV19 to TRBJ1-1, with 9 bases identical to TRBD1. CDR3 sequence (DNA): TGTGCCAGTGGTCCGGGACAGGGTTTCCCTGAAGCTTTCTTT. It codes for CASGPGQGFPEAFF.